The 18 T cell receptor beta chains below were found in one sample sequenced in a study of cytomegalovirus exposure and HLA in healthy donors. Use of 60 Vbeta and 13 Jbeta primers characterized the PCR. Data came from immunoSEQ multiplex PCR; TCRdb stores just in-frame clones and leaves some out. The sample carries some 170,000 clones, 70% to 90% recorded once. Sequenced input: PBMCs. The receptor set was obtained from a woman aged 25 to 39 in good health and CMV-seropositive.

The rearrangement uses TRBV5-8 and TRBJ2-7, with TRBD1 identical over 9 bases. This CDR3 spans 16 amino acids. Germline V gene data show CDR1 as SGHTS and CDR2 as YDEGEE. V dropped 3 bases and J dropped 3; count of bases not matched to a gene: 10. The CDR3 bases are TGTGCCAGCAGCTGGACGACAGGGGGACTTTTCTACGAGCAGTACTTC. Translated, it gives CASSWTTGGLFYEQYF.

This clone was observed a handful of times. The chain carries TRBV7-8 and TRBJ1-1, with D perhaps TRBD1 (5 bases). This CDR3 comprises 14 residues. From germline, CDR1 is SGHVS and CDR2 FQNEAQ. With 3 bases removed from V and 4 bases from J, the gap between germline ends came to 12 bases. The CDR3, as DNA: TGTGCCAGCAGCTTCAGCGGGACGCTCACTGAAGCTTTCTTT. Translation: CASSFSGTLTEAFF.

This chain uses TRBV6-6 with TRBJ1-1; D unresolved. Looked up from germline, CDR1 is MNHNY and CDR2 is SVGAGI (reference sequence). Trimming took off 2 bases at V and 4 bases at J, with 5 bases between the two ends. The CDR3 loop spans 12 amino acids. The CDR3 sequence: CASSYGPTEAFF. The CDR3 DNA follows: TGTGCCAGCAGTTACGGGCCCACTGAAGCTTTCTTT.

This chain connects TRBV5-6 to TRBJ2-1; 7 bases fit TRBD2. V shed 0 bases and J 6 bases; nucleotides not matched to a gene: 3. CDR1 and CDR2 from the germline V gene are SGHDT and YYEEEE. The CDR3 spans 14 residues. The CDR3 sequence is CASSLDGGGNEQFF. The CDR3 DNA sequence: TGTGCCAGCAGCTTGGATGGGGGGGGCAATGAGCAGTTCTTC. The full variable domain, its missing parts supplied by reference TRBV5-6 and TRBJ2-1, is DAGVTQSPTHLIKTRGQQVTLRCSPKSGHDTVSWYQQALGQGPQFIFQYYEEEERQRGNFPDRFSGHQFPNYSSELNVNALLLGDSALYLCASSLDGGGNEQFFGPGTRLTVL.

The chain employs TRBV5-1 and TRBJ1-1, with TRBD1 matching over 9 bases. The CDR3 consists of 15 residues. CDR1 is SGHRS and CDR2 is YFSETQ in the germline V gene. The ends lost 3 bases at V and 1 base at J; junction bases unmatched: 4. Written as DNA, the CDR3 is TGCGCCAGCAGCTGGGACAGGGTGTCGAACACTGAAGCTTTCTTT. Its translation is CASSWDRVSNTEAFF.

The chain uses TRBV28 and TRBJ2-3, with TRBD2 matching over 7 bases. In germline, CDR1 is MDHEN, CDR2 SYDVKM. The CDR3 has 18 amino acids. The V gene end was trimmed by 1 base and the J gene end by 3 bases; junction bases not matched to a gene: 13. The CDR3 here is CASSLLPAGTRQTDTQYF. CDR3 in DNA: TGTGCCAGCAGTTTATTACCAGCGGGGACCAGACAAACAGATACGCAGTATTTT.

This chain connects TRBV28 to TRBJ1-2; no clear D gene. CDR1 is MDHEN and CDR2 is SYDVKM in the germline V gene. The ends were cut back, 6 bases at V and 5 bases at J, with 19 bases in the middle. The CDR3 covers 15 residues. DNA of the CDR3: TGTGCCAGCAGCATCGACGGAGTCGGCACGTATGGCTACACCTTC. Residues: CASSIDGVGTYGYTF.

V usage is TRBV7-2 and J usage is TRBJ2-4, with 16 bases identical to TRBD2. The junction had 6 bases not matched to a gene; V was cut back by 6 bases and J by 1 base. This CDR3 contains 18 residues. Germline CDR1 is SGHTA and CDR2 is FQGNSA. CDR3 coding DNA: TGTGCCAGCAGTTCTGGGACTAGCGGGGGGGTTGCCAAAAACATTCAGTACTTC. It is translated as CASSSGTSGGVAKNIQYF. Based on the CDR3 plus reference TRBV7-2 and TRBJ2-4, the full variable domain is GAGVSQSPSNKVTEKGKDVELRCDPISGHTALYWYRQSLGQGLEFLIYFQGNSAPDKSGLPSDRFSAERTGGSVSTLTIQRTQQEDSAVYLCASSSGTSGGVAKNIQYFGAGTRLSVL.

The genes are TRBV13 and TRBJ1-2, with D maybe TRBD1 (6 bases). Per germline, CDR1 PRHDT and CDR2 FYEKMQ (reference sequence). The CDR3 is made up of 14 amino acids. V was clipped by 4 bases and J by 2 bases, with 11 bases between them. The CDR3 DNA follows: TGTGCCAGCAGCTCGACACAGGGAAACTATGGCTACACCTTC. It yields the protein CASSSTQGNYGYTF.

The chain combines TRBV10-2 with TRBJ1-2; 9 bases are shared with TRBD1. V lost 1 base to trimming and J lost 4 bases; unmatched junction nucleotides: 7. CDR3 length: 16 residues. CDR1 is WSHSY and CDR2 is SAAADI in the germline V gene. The CDR3 DNA reads TGCGCCAGCAGTGAGTACAGGGGGCAATACGGCTATGGCTACACCTTC. Amino acids: CASSEYRGQYGYGYTF.

This chain links TRBV7-3 with TRBJ2-3; the D is unclear. CDR1 is SGHTA, CDR2 FQGTGA, per germline. V gave up 5 bases and J gave up 3 bases, with 18 bases separating them. The CDR3 consists of 16 residues. CDR3 nucleotides: TGTGCCAGCAGCCCAGGCCCGGTGGGTGGGACAGATACGCAGTATTTT. Translated, it gives CASSPGPVGGTDTQYF.

The J gene is TRBJ2-1, the V gene TRBV27, with TRBD2 matching 8 bases. V gave up 6 bases and J gave up 4 bases; unmatched junction bases: 11. Per germline, CDR1 MNHEY and CDR2 SMNVEV (reference sequence). The length of the CDR3 is 16 residues. CDR3 nucleotide sequence: TGTGCCAGCAGATCTCCGGGCGGGGGGCCTTACAATGAGCAGTTCTTC. Protein product: CASRSPGGGPYNEQFF.

This clone was recorded only once. This rearrangement joins TRBV5-1 to TRBJ2-7; TRBD2 might be the D (5 bases). The CDR3 runs to 11 residues. Trimming cost V 4 bases and J 7 bases, with 9 bases left between them. Germline V gives CDR1 SGHRS, CDR2 YFSETQ. CDR3 in amino acids: CASSLRGEQYF. CDR3 DNA sequence: TGCGCCAGCAGCCTCCGAGGGGAGCAGTACTTC.

The V gene is TRBV15, the J gene TRBJ1-1; perhaps TRBD1 as D (6 bases). V shed 3 bases and J shed 4 bases, with 9 bases lying between them. The CDR3 length is 13 residues. Germline CDR1 is LNHNV and CDR2 is YYDKDF (reference sequence). Written as DNA, the CDR3 is TGTGCCACCAGCAGCGACAGGAGCACTGAAGCTTTCTTT. The encoded protein is CATSSDRSTEAFF.

The chain couples TRBV5-4 to TRBJ2-7; 8 bases are a match to TRBD2. From germline, CDR1 is SGHNT and CDR2 YYREEE (reference sequence). V dropped 3 bases and J dropped 2; count of bases not matched to a gene: 4. This CDR3 is 14 amino acids long. The CDR3 DNA is TGTGCCAGCAGCTATAGCGGGGCGACCTACGAGCAGTACTTC. Protein product: CASSYSGATYEQYF.

The V gene is TRBV4-1, the J gene TRBJ2-3; unclear D gene. V lost 3 bases to trimming and J lost 7 bases, with 14 bases between them. The CDR3 length is 14 residues. Germline CDR1 is MGHRA and CDR2 is YSYEKL. DNA for the CDR3: TGCGCCAGCAGCCATCCCGCAGGATCTAATACGCAGTATTTT. This translates into CASSHPAGSNTQYF.

The chain is built from TRBV5-1 and TRBJ1-1, with a possible D match to TRBD1 (5 bases). The CDR3 contains 15 residues. CDR1 SGHRS and CDR2 YFSETQ come from the germline V gene. V was pared by 0 bases and J by 0 bases, with 9 bases between. The CDR3 is CASSLVGALNTEAFF. The CDR3 DNA follows: TGCGCCAGCAGCTTGGTAGGGGCGTTGAACACTGAAGCTTTCTTT.

The chain recombines TRBV7-8 with TRBJ2-2, with a weak D call TRBD1 (6 bases). The CDR3 runs to 16 residues. V lost 5 bases and J 2 bases, leaving 15 bases between the germline ends. Germline CDR1 and CDR2: SGHVS and FQNEAQ. The chain's CDR3 is CASSQRPGHNTGELFF. The CDR3 bases are TGTGCCAGCAGCCAGCGGCCGGGACACAACACCGGGGAGCTGTTTTTT.